One and the same sample provided the 25 T cell receptor beta chains below, sequenced in a study of CD8+CD57+ T cells in acquired aplastic anemia. According to the study, genomic DNA was the template for TCR beta VDJ and CDR3 profiling. MiXCR, applied by TCRdb to the reads, yields one record per CDR3 protein. The table shows around 180,000 distinct CDR3 sequences, with about 64% occurring only once. The sample comprised sorted CD4+, CD8+, or CD8+CD57+ T cells (not recorded which) from PBMCs. The receptors originated from a human donor in good health.

The chain recombines TRBV6-1 with TRBJ1-1, with D perhaps TRBD1 (6 bases). The length of the CDR3 is 17 residues. CDR1 is MNHNS and CDR2 is SASEGT in the germline V gene. With 6 bases removed from V and 0 bases from J, the gap between germline ends came to 20 bases. This CDR3 reads CASSPRDTYLMNTEAFF. CDR3 DNA sequence: TGTGCCAGCAGCCCCCGGGACACCTACCTCATGAACACTGAAGCTTTCTTT.

This chain links TRBV10-3 with TRBJ1-5, with a weak D call TRBD1 (5 bases). The germline V and J ends were trimmed by 4 bases and 4 bases, with 14 bases remaining between them. The CDR3 is 15 amino acids. Looked up from germline, CDR1 is ENHRY and CDR2 is SYGVKD. CDR3: CAISGGQRGNQPQHF. CDR3 nucleotide sequence: TGTGCCATCAGTGGCGGACAAAGGGGTAATCAGCCCCAGCATTTT.

The J gene is TRBJ1-2, the V gene TRBV6-1; 9 bases are shared with TRBD1. Germline CDR1 is MNHNS and CDR2 is SASEGT. This CDR3 region has 14 residues. J lost 3 bases, V lost 5 bases, and 4 bases had no gene match. DNA of the CDR3: TGTGCCAGCAGTTACAGGACAGGGGACTATGGCTACACCTTC. Translated: CASSYRTGDYGYTF.

CDR3 nucleotide sequence: TGTGCCAGCAGTGGGACTAGCGGGATTAACATTCAGTACTTC. Protein product: CASSGTSGINIQYF. V gene TRBV6-2 or TRBV6-3 combines with J gene TRBJ2-4, with 13 bases lining up with TRBD2. The trim removed 5 bases at V and 7 bases at J, leaving 2 bases unmatched. Germline lookup yields CDR1 MNHEY and CDR2 SVGEGT. The CDR3 is 14 residues long.

This clonotype was counted a single time. The germline gene is not matched at one end of the junction; a read error may be the cause. This chain links TRBV7-9 with TRBJ2-7, with TRBD2 matching 10 bases. Germline values: CDR1 SEHNR, CDR2 FQNEAQ (reference sequence). This CDR3 comprises 16 residues. The DNA for the CDR3 is TGTGCCAGCAGCTCCTGGACTAGCGGATCTTCCTACGGGCAGTACTTC. It codes for CASSSWTSGSSYGQYF.

Note on this clonotype: This sequence may be a read error, since a much larger clone differs from it by one base. This sequence joins TRBV4-1 and TRBJ2-1, with TRBD1 matching over 7 bases. This CDR3 comprises 18 residues. Germline CDR1 is MGHRA and CDR2 is YSYEKL. CDR3 bases: TGCGCCGGCAGCCTACCTCCGCACAGGGGCCCCTTGAACAATGAGCAGTTCTTC. This gives the protein CAGSLPPHRGPLNNEQFF.

V is TRBV7-2 and J is TRBJ1-1; D ambiguous. The CDR3 is made up of 15 amino acids. Trimming stripped 4 bases from V and 1 base from J, with 13 bases between. CDR1 and CDR2 from the germline V gene are SGHTA and FQGNSA. CDR3 nucleotides: TGTGCCAGCAGCTCCCATATTGAACCGAACACTGAAGCTTTCTTT. Amino acids: CASSSHIEPNTEAFF.

This clonotype was seen many times. The CDR3 is CASSGLQGGPEAFF. In DNA, the CDR3 is TGTGCCAGCAGTGGGTTACAGGGTGGTCCTGAAGCTTTCTTT. The chain combines TRBV7-9 with TRBJ1-1; D is possibly TRBD1 (6 bases). Per the germline V gene, CDR1 is SEHNR and CDR2 is FQNEAQ (reference sequence). The CDR3 totals 14 residues. V shed 6 bases and J shed 6 bases, with 17 bases lying between them.

This clonotype showed up just a few times. For the CDR3, the DNA is TGTGCCAGCAGGGAACGGGGGGACGCGACTTTCTTT. Protein: CASRERGDATFF. J is TRBJ1-1 and V is TRBV11-3; weak D call: TRBD1 (5 bases). Per the germline V gene, CDR1 is SGHNT and CDR2 is YENEEA. V lost 6 bases and J 12 bases, leaving 17 bases between the germline ends. This CDR3 region has 12 residues.

This clonotype has only one observation. V gene TRBV29-1 combines with J gene TRBJ2-5; D ambiguous. This CDR3 is 12 amino acids long. V lost 6 bases and J lost 5, with 13 bases in between. Germline CDR1 SQVTM, CDR2 ANQGSEA. This chain's CDR3 is CSVIPATETQYF. The CDR3 bases are TGCAGCGTAATACCAGCGACCGAGACCCAGTACTTC.

As DNA, the CDR3 is TGTGCCAGCAGTGATACCTGGGGCACTGAAGCTTTCTTT. Its protein product is CASSDTWGTEAFF. The rearrangement links TRBV25-1 to TRBJ1-1; unclear D gene. Germline V lookup: CDR1 MGHDK, CDR2 SYGVNS. V was pared by 3 bases and J by 4 bases, with 9 bases between. The CDR3 is 13 amino acids. The full variable domain, rest sourced from reference TRBV25-1 and TRBJ1-1, is EADIYQTPRYLVIGTGKKITLECSQTMGHDKMYWYQQDPGMELHLIHYSYGVNSTEKGDLSSESTVSRIRTEHFPLTLESARPSHTSQYLCASSDTWGTEAFFGQGTRLTVV.

This sequence joins TRBV15 and TRBJ1-1; D may be TRBD1 (6 bases). Germline V gives CDR1 LNHNV, CDR2 YYDKDF (reference sequence). The CDR3 sequence is 14 residues long. With 0 bases removed from V and 11 bases from J, the gap between germline ends came to 16 bases. CDR3 amino acids: CATSRDVQGRTAFF. For the CDR3, the DNA is TGTGCCACCAGCAGAGATGTTCAGGGGCGGACGGCTTTCTTT.

This clonotype was seen repeatedly, ten times or more. The V and J genes are TRBV11-2 and TRBJ1-3; D call uncertain. Per the germline V gene, CDR1 is SGHAT and CDR2 is FQNNGV. This CDR3 region has 13 residues. Trimming pared 1 base from V and 4 bases from J, leaving 5 bases between. CDR3 nucleotides: TGTGCCAGCAGCTTAGTTCTGGGAAACACCATATATTTT. It yields the protein CASSLVLGNTIYF.

This chain uses TRBV20-1 with TRBJ1-2; no reliable D call. The CDR3 runs 16 residues. Germline CDR1 DFQATT, CDR2 SNEGSKA (reference sequence). The V and J ends lost 0 bases and 4 bases respectively, with 18 bases between them. The CDR3 reads CSARDLLRQVGYGYTF. The CDR3 DNA follows: TGCAGTGCTAGAGATCTATTACGGCAGGTCGGCTATGGCTACACCTTC.

The J gene is TRBJ2-1, the V gene TRBV29-1; D is ambiguous. The CDR3 length is 9 residues. Deletions cut 8 bases from V and 1 base from J, with 0 bases between. CDR1 is SQVTM and CDR2 is ANQGSEA in the germline V gene. CDR3: CSSYNEQFF. DNA for the CDR3: TGCAGCTCCTACAATGAGCAGTTCTTC.

This clonotype was observed a single time. A read error may explain this, as a much larger clone is one base away. This is likely a read error, given that the CDR3 carries no conserved phenylalanine or tryptophan at its end. The chain carries TRBV7-9 and TRBJ2-7; a possible D gene is TRBD1 (6 bases). CDR3 length: 14 amino acids. In germline, CDR1 is SEHNR, CDR2 FQNEAQ (reference sequence). V was pared by 5 bases and J by 0 bases, with 11 bases between. CDR3 sequence (DNA): TGTGCCAGCAGCCCGAAGGACAGCTCCTACGAGCAGTACTCC. Encoded protein: CASSPKDSSYEQYS.

V usage is TRBV7-2 and J usage is TRBJ1-2, with D tentatively TRBD1 (6 bases). The CDR3 spans 14 residues. The V gene lost 0 bases and the J gene lost 4 bases, with 9 bases spanning the gap. Germline-derived CDR1 and CDR2 are SGHTA and FQGNSA. The CDR3 coding sequence is TGTGCCAGCAGCTTAGCTGGACAGCTCTATGGCTACACCTTC. It translates to CASSLAGQLYGYTF.

This CDR3 is CAITGLLGEQYF. CDR3 bases: TGTGCCATAACGGGACTCCTGGGCGAGCAGTACTTC. The chain carries TRBV7-9 and TRBJ2-7; tentatively, D is TRBD2 (6 bases). This CDR3 spans 12 amino acids. Per the germline V gene, CDR1 is SEHNR and CDR2 is FQNEAQ (reference sequence). V shed 10 bases and J shed 6 bases, with 16 bases lying between them.

This clonotype was seen a few times. The V call is TRBV20-1, the J call TRBJ2-7; 11 nucleotides agree with TRBD2. The germline V gene has CDR1 DFQATT and CDR2 SNEGSKA (reference sequence). The V and J ends lost 0 bases and 3 bases, in that order; junction bases with no gene match: 4. The CDR3 consists of 15 residues. CDR3 nucleotides: TGCAGTGCTAGAGATGGAGGGACTAGCGGCTACGAGCAGTACTTC. Protein: CSARDGGTSGYEQYF.

J is TRBJ2-7 and V is TRBV5-4; a weak D match, TRBD1 (6 bases). V was cut by 4 bases and J by 6 bases, with 14 bases left in between. The CDR3 covers 13 residues. Germline assignment: CDR1 SGHNT and CDR2 YYREEE (reference sequence). CDR3 in DNA: TGTGCCAGCAGCGCCGGGGTCAGGGGCGAGCAGTACTTC. As protein: CASSAGVRGEQYF.

V usage is TRBV7-3 and J usage is TRBJ1-1; the D is unclear. Trimming removed 6 bases from V and 2 bases from J, with 10 bases in between. The germline V gene has CDR1 SGHTA and CDR2 FQGTGA. The CDR3 spans 13 residues. CDR3 bases: TGTGCCAGCAGTAGTCGAAAAAACACTGAAGCTTTCTTT. It codes for CASSSRKNTEAFF.

In this sample, this clonotype turned up a few times. A junction end diverges from the germline sequence, so it may reflect a read error. The chain couples TRBV11-2 to TRBJ2-1; 7 positions match TRBD2. Germline loops: CDR1 SGHAT, CDR2 FQNNGV. There are 15 residues in the CDR3. CDR3 nucleotides: TGTGCCAGCAGCTTGCTAGCGGATTTGCCTAATGAGCGGTTCTTC. The encoded protein is CASSLLADLPNERFF.

CDR3 DNA sequence: TGTGCCAGTCAGGCTATGAACACCGGGGAGCTGTTTTTT. Translating it yields CASQAMNTGELFF. This chain connects TRBV9 to TRBJ2-2, with D unresolved. V lost 8 bases to trimming and J lost 1 base, with 9 bases between them. The length of the CDR3 is 13 residues. CDR1 and CDR2 (germline): SGDLS, YYNGEE.

This clonotype came up many times. This chain joins TRBV19 and TRBJ2-7; TRBD2 might be the D (6 bases). Trimming removed 6 bases at V and 1 base at J, with 10 bases between. This CDR3 is 13 amino acids long. Looked up from germline, CDR1 is LNHDA and CDR2 is SQIVND (reference sequence). CDR3 in amino acids: CASSPLASYEQYF. DNA of the CDR3: TGTGCCAGTAGCCCACTAGCATCCTACGAGCAGTACTTC.

The chain employs TRBV10-3 and TRBJ1-5; D unresolved. The CDR3 totals 14 residues. Between the trimmed V and J ends, which lost 5 bases and 6 bases, there was a span of 14 bases. Per germline, CDR1 ENHRY and CDR2 SYGVKD. This chain's CDR3 is CAISYGSDGQPQHF. In DNA, the CDR3 is TGTGCCATCAGTTACGGGTCAGATGGTCAGCCCCAGCATTTT.